This T cell receptor (beta chain) appears in the sequencing data of a study of identical twins. Trimming pared 3 bases from V and 3 bases from J, leaving 8 bases between. From germline, CDR1 is DFQATT and CDR2 SNEGSKA (reference sequence). This CDR3 region has 12 residues. This clonotype was seen ten or more times. TCRdb reprocessed the 5' RACE reads with MiXCR, giving one entry per CDR3 protein. This sample has 100,000 or so distinct CDR3 sequences, with 5.5% to 7% found just once. Sequencing was carried out using memory T cells sorted from blood. The chain is built from TRBV20-1 and TRBJ2-5; D might be TRBD2 (6 bases). The TCR was taken from a woman between 50 and 59 years old in good health. CDR3 loop: CSASREKETQYF. The CDR3 DNA reads as TGCAGTGCTAGTCGGGAGAAAGAGACCCAGTACTTC.